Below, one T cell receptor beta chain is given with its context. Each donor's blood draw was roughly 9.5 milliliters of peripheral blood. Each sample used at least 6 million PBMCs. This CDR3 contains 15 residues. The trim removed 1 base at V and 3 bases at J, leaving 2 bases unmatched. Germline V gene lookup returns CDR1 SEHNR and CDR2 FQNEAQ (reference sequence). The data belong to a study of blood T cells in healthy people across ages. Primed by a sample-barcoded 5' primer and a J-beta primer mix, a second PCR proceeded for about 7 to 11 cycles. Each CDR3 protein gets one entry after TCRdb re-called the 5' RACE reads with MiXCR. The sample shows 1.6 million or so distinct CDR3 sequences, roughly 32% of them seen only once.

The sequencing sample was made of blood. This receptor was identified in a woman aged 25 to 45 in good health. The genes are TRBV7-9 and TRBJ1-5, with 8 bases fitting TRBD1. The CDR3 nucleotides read TGTGCCAGCAGCTTAGGGGACAGGTTCAATCAGCCCCAGCATTTT. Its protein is CASSLGDRFNQPQHF.